This T cell receptor beta chain was profiled in a study of T cell repertoires in cytomegalovirus infection. Study as a whole: It was the public TCR beta signatures that indicated both CMV infection and matching HLA type.

This clonotype came up once. TCRdb passed the reads through MiXCR, listing each CDR3 protein once. Among some 300,000 distinct CDR3 sequences, 9.6% were seen once, and the ten largest hold around 2.5%. Germline trimming cut 7 bases from V and 2 bases from J; bases unmatched to any gene: 10. The CDR3 is 15 residues long. The V gene's germline CDR1 is DFQATT and CDR2 SNEGSKA (reference sequence). The receptor was isolated from a human donor in good health (CMV status not recorded). Some clones in this sample may be carry-over from other donors' samples. The genes are TRBV20-1 and TRBJ2-3; 9 bases fit TRBD1. Sequenced: PBMCs. The CDR3 here is CSVTGDRELTDTQYF. The CDR3 DNA sequence: TGCAGTGTAACGGGGGACAGGGAACTCACAGATACGCAGTATTTT.